A selection of T cell receptor beta chains follows, all from one sample in a study of OX40 agonist ivuxolimab in advanced cancers. Sequenced by immunoSEQ multiplex PCR; TCRdb stores in-frame clones only, minus some. The top ten hold approximately 0.76% of the sample, which has 50,000 to 70,000 clones, roughly 87% seen once. The sample was CD4+ or CD8+ T cells sorted from blood, taken in a trial of the OX40 agonist ivuxolimab. Every receptor here comes from an adult with an advanced solid tumor such as melanoma, head and neck, liver or kidney cancer. The CDR3 runs from the conserved cysteine through the conserved F or W. D genes are given only for firm matches. A clone size is listed for some rows: how often the clone was seen (once, few, many), or a class if it is expanded.

j_call v_call clone_size d_call cdr3_nt cdr3_aa
TRBJ2-5 TRBV5-1 medium-sized . TGCGCCAGCAGCGAGAGCCAAGAGACCCAGTACTTC CASSESQETQYF
TRBJ1-5 TRBV28 . . TGTGCCAGCAGTTTAGGACGATGGGGCAATCAGCCCCAGCATTTT CASSLGRWGNQPQHF
TRBJ2-1 TRBV11-2 . . TGTGCCAGCAGCTCCGGACTGTTCTCCTACAATGAGCAGTTCTTC CASSSGLFSYNEQFF
TRBJ2-2 TRBV9 once TRBD2 TGTGCCAGCAGCGTAGGGAATAGCGGGAGCGGGGAGCTGTTTTTT CASSVGNSGSGELFF
TRBJ2-1 TRBV29-1 once . TGCAGCGTTGAAGGATGGGCGGGGGCTTACAATGAGCAGTTCTTC CSVEGWAGAYNEQFF
TRBJ2-2 TRBV5-1 few . TGCGCCAGCCAGCCCGGTTACCAGGGCGGAACCGGGGAGCTGTTTTTT CASQPGYQGGTGELFF
TRBJ2-3 TRBV5-1 . . TGCGCCAGCAGCTTGGACAAGAGCACAGATACGCAGTATTTT CASSLDKSTDTQYF
TRBJ2-7 TRBV5-1 . TRBD1 TGCGCCAGCAGCTCGCCGGGACAGGGGGCCTACGAGCAGTACTTC CASSSPGQGAYEQYF
TRBJ2-7 TRBV5-1 once TRBD2 TGCGCCAGCTCGGGACTAGCGGGAGGGCCTAATGAGCAGTACTTC CASSGLAGGPNEQYF
TRBJ2-7 TRBV11-2 . . TGTGCCAGCAGCCAGGACGAAAAATACTACGAGCAGTACTTC CASSQDEKYYEQYF
TRBJ2-2 TRBV5-1 few TRBD2 TGCGCCAGCAGCTCCCAACTCGGGGGGGCCGGGGAGCTGTTTTTT CASSSQLGGAGELFF
TRBJ2-1 TRBV28 . TRBD1 TGTGCCAGCAGACCCGACAGGGTAAAGTCCTACAATGAGCAGTTCTTC CASRPDRVKSYNEQFF
TRBJ2-3 TRBV28 . . TGTGCCAGCAGTCCGGGGCGGGCTACGCAGTATTTT CASSPGRATQYF
TRBJ2-1 TRBV7-6 . . TGTGCCAGCTCTCGCCGACATGAGCAGTTCTTC CASSRRHEQFF
TRBJ2-7 TRBV19 . TRBD1 TGTGCCAGTAGCCCCCCGGGACAGAAAAGTACGGGGCAGTACTTC CASSPPGQKSTGQYF
TRBJ2-1 TRBV29-1 . TRBD2 TGCAGCGCTGGATGGGGGGGGAGCTCCTACAATGAGCAGTTCTTC CSAGWGGSSYNEQFF
TRBJ2-5 TRBV6-1 . . TGTGCCAGCAGTGATCGGAGAGGGGAAGAGACCCAGTACTTC CASSDRRGEETQYF
TRBJ1-1 TRBV9 . . TGTGCCAGCAGCGTCCCTGACGGTACCTGGAACGCTGAAGCTTTCTTT CASSVPDGTWNAEAFF
TRBJ2-1 TRBV10-3 . TRBD2 TGTGCCATCAGTGTCTCCGGGACTAGCGGGACCGGGTACAATGAGCAGTTCTTC CAISVSGTSGTGYNEQFF
TRBJ2-2 TRBV5-1 . TRBD1 TGCGCCAGCAGCACAGGGGCCGCGGACACCGGGGAGCTGTTTTTT CASSTGAADTGELFF
TRBJ2-7 TRBV27 . . TGTGCCAGCAGTTCCCCTTCGAGGGACACCACCTACGAGCAGTACTTC CASSSPSRDTTYEQYF
TRBJ2-7 TRBV10-2 once . TGCGCCAGCAGTGAGGGGCCCTACGAGCAGTACTTC CASSEGPYEQYF
TRBJ1-1 TRBV11-2 . . TGTGCCAGCACCTCCAGATCCACTGAAGCTTTCTTT CASTSRSTEAFF
TRBJ1-1 TRBV10-3 . TRBD1 TGTGCCATCAGTGAGGGGACAGGTGCGAACACTGAAGCTTTCTTT CAISEGTGANTEAFF
TRBJ2-7 TRBV27 . . TGTGCCAGCAGTTTAGATGGGGTAGGCTCCTACGAGCAGTACTTC CASSLDGVGSYEQYF
TRBJ2-7 TRBV27 . . TGTGCCAGCAGGGAGACCGTTACGGTAACCTACGAGCAGTACTTC CASRETVTVTYEQYF
TRBJ2-5 TRBV9 . TRBD1 TGTGCCAGCAGCCGCGACAGGGGGCAAGAGACCCAGTACTTC CASSRDRGQETQYF
TRBJ2-4 TRBV4-1 . . TGCGCCAGCAGCCAAGATTACGCGCTAGCCAAAAACATTCAGTACTTC CASSQDYALAKNIQYF
TRBJ2-7 TRBV7-9 . TRBD1 TGTGCCAGCAGCTCCCGGGACAGGGTAGATGGCGAGCAGTACTTC CASSSRDRVDGEQYF
TRBJ2-3 TRBV7-3 . . TGTGCCAGCAGCCCAGGGGGGCAGCGGGGATACACAGATACGCAGTATTTT CASSPGGQRGYTDTQYF
TRBJ2-1 TRBV12-5 . TRBD2 TGTGCTAGTGGTTTCGGACTAGCGGGAGGGCACCTCTTC CASGFGLAGGHLF
TRBJ2-1 TRBV7-3 once TRBD1 TGTGCCAGCAGCCGCCAGGGGGCCGGGGTGGATGAGCAGTTCTTC CASSRQGAGVDEQFF
TRBJ2-7 TRBV19 . TRBD1 TGTGCCAGTAGTAGAGGGACAGGGTTTGGAGGGTCCTACGAGCAGTACTTC CASSRGTGFGGSYEQYF
TRBJ2-5 TRBV5-4 . . TGTGCCAGCAGCCCCACCGGGACAAAAGGGGAGACCCAGTACTTC CASSPTGTKGETQYF
TRBJ2-1 TRBV11-3 . . TGTGCCAGCAGCTTAGATTCAGATCCCCTCTATGAGCAGTTCTTC CASSLDSDPLYEQFF
TRBJ2-7 TRBV5-1 . . TGCGCCAGCAGCTTACAGGGCATCGGAAACGAGCAGTACTTC CASSLQGIGNEQYF
TRBJ2-7 TRBV6-1 . TRBD2 TGTGCCAGCAGTGAACGGGGTGGGGCTAGCGGGGTGACCGGGAACGAGCAGTACTTC CASSERGGASGVTGNEQYF
TRBJ2-1 TRBV5-1 . TRBD2 TGCGCCAGCAGCCCCGGGACTAGCGGGAGGGCCTACAATGAGCAGTTCTTC CASSPGTSGRAYNEQFF
TRBJ1-2 TRBV28 . . TGTGCCAGCAGTTTAGCCGAGACAGTCTATGGCTACACCTTC CASSLAETVYGYTF
TRBJ2-1 TRBV18 once . TGTGCCAGCTCACCACGTGGGGGATCCTACAATGAGCAGTTCTTC CASSPRGGSYNEQFF
TRBJ2-2 TRBV6-4 . . TGTGCCGCGGCTATGGGGACTTCGGAGCTGTTTTTT CAAAMGTSELFF
TRBJ2-5 TRBV28 . . TGTGCCAGCAGGAAGGGGGGGGAAGAGAGCCAGTACTTC CASRKGGEESQYF